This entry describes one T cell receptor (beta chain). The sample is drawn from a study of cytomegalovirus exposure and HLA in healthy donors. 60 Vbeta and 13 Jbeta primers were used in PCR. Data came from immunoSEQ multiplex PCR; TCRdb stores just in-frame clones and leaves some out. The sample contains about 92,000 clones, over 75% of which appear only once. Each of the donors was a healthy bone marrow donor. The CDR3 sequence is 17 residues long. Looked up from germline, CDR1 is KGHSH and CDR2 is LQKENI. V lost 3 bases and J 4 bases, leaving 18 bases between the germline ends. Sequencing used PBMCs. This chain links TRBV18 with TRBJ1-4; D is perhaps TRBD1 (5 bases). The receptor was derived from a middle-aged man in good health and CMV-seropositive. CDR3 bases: TGTGCCAGCTCACCCCAATCACAGACAGTTAATAATGAAAAACTGTTTTTT. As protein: CASSPQSQTVNNEKLFF.